The 6 T cell receptor beta chains below come from one sample, sequenced in a study of response to subunit inactivated influenza vaccine. TCRdb fed the RT-PCR reads into MiXCR, producing one record per CDR3 protein. This sample carries about half a million distinct CDR3 sequences, less than 10% of them seen once, and the ten largest clones take roughly 13%. The sequencing here drew on PBMCs from blood, taken less than 30 months after vaccination. The receptors come from a man aged 50 to 75 who received an inactivated influenza vaccine.

This clonotype was detected a few times. V usage is TRBV12-3 or TRBV12-4 and J usage is TRBJ2-1; 7 bases fit TRBD1. Trimming at V came to 5 bases and at J to 6 bases, leaving 4 bases not matched to a gene. The CDR3 consists of 13 residues. The CDR3 nucleotides read TGTGCCAGCAGTCCGACAGGGATCAATGAGCAGTTCTTC. This codes for CASSPTGINEQFF.

The chain employs TRBV30 and TRBJ1-5, with a weak D call TRBD1 (5 bases). The CDR3 sequence is 13 residues long. The germline V gene encodes CDR1 GTSNPN and CDR2 SVGIG (reference sequence). Between the trimmed V and J ends, which lost 2 bases and 4 bases, there was a span of 9 bases. CDR3 nucleotides: TGTGCCTGGAGTCTCGACAGAAATCAGCCCCAGCATTTT. As protein: CAWSLDRNQPQHF. The entire variable domain, with the rest obtained from reference TRBV30 and TRBJ1-5, is as follows: SQTIHQWPATLVQPVGSPLSLECTVEGTSNPNLYWYRQAAGRGLQLLFYSVGIGQISSEVPQNLSASRPQDRQFILSSKKLLLSDSGFYLCAWSLDRNQPQHFGDGTRLSIL.

The table lists this clonotype with many counts. The chain employs TRBV20-1 and TRBJ2-5; D uncertain. V was trimmed by 2 bases and J by 2 bases, leaving 21 bases between them. CDR3 length: 17 residues. Germline CDR1 DFQATT, CDR2 SNEGSKA (reference sequence). The CDR3 DNA reads TGCAGTGCTAGATCCCCGGCCCACTTTGAGGAGCAAGAGACCCAGTACTTC. Translating it yields CSARSPAHFEEQETQYF.

This clonotype was found many times. One junction end disagrees with the germline gene, perhaps due to a read error. The chain recombines TRBV5-1 with TRBJ1-1, with TRBD1 as a possible D gene (6 bases). Germline-derived CDR1 and CDR2 are SGHRS and YFSETQ. The length of the CDR3 is 13 residues. CDR3 protein: CASSTQGNTEAFF. CDR3 nucleotide sequence: TGTGCCAGCAGCACACAGGGGAACACTGAAGCTTTCTTT.

This clonotype was detected a few times. V gene TRBV7-9 combines with J gene TRBJ2-3; possibly TRBD1 or TRBD2 for D (5 bases each). Germline V gene lookup returns CDR1 SEHNR and CDR2 FQNEAQ (reference sequence). Trimming pared 6 bases from V and 1 base from J, leaving 14 bases between. This CDR3 spans 15 amino acids. The CDR3 is CASSYPGPRTDTQYF. The CDR3 nucleotides are TGTGCCAGCAGTTATCCGGGACCACGCACAGATACGCAGTATTTT. The full variable domain, rest sourced from reference TRBV7-9 and TRBJ2-3, is DTGVSQNPRHKITKRGQNVTFRCDPISEHNRLYWYRQTLGQGPEFLTYFQNEAQLEKSRLLSDRFSAERPKGSFSTLEIQRTEQGDSAMYLCASSYPGPRTDTQYFGPGTRLTVL.

This clonotype was detected many times. This chain connects TRBV11-1 to TRBJ2-3; 15 bases line up with TRBD2. CDR1 is SGHAT, CDR2 FQDESV, per germline (reference sequence). Unmatched junction bases numbered 8, after V lost 5 bases and J lost 2 bases. This CDR3 is 18 amino acids long. The DNA of the CDR3 is TGTGCCAGCAGCCTAGGGACTAGCGGGGGGCCTTCCACAGATACGCAGTATTTT. Translated: CASSLGTSGGPSTDTQYF.